What follows are 27 T cell receptor beta chains derived from one specimen sequenced in a study of cytomegalovirus exposure and HLA in healthy donors. The PCR used 60 Vbeta and 13 Jbeta primers. Generated by immunoSEQ multiplex PCR, the TCRdb table keeps only in-frame clones and is missing some. Among approximately 100,000 clones listed, about 81% were seen once. Sequencing input: PBMCs. The origin of the receptors is a male donor in good health and CMV-seropositive.

This clone came up a few times. The genes are TRBV6-4 and TRBJ1-6; 11 bases agree with TRBD1. Germline V CDR1 and CDR2: MRHNA, SNTAGT. This CDR3 spans 15 amino acids. J lost 10 bases, V lost 4 bases, and 6 bases had no gene match. The CDR3 coding sequence is TGTGCCAGCAGTGCCTCCGGGACAGGGGGATCACCCCTCCACTTT. It specifies CASSASGTGGSPLHF.

This clone was picked up a small number of times. The V call is TRBV30, the J call TRBJ2-5, with TRBD2 matching over 7 bases. The J call could be wrong; TRBJ2-7 is a better fit for the DNA end. The CDR3 sequence is 13 residues long. CDR1 GTSNPN and CDR2 SVGIG come from the germline V gene (reference sequence). CDR3 coding DNA: TGTGCCTGGAGTAAGGGACTACCTTACGAGCAGTACTTC. Its translation: CAWSKGLPYEQYF.

J is TRBJ2-6 and V is TRBV29-1; possibly TRBD1 for D (5 bases). The V end was cut by 4 bases, the J end by 1 base, with 5 bases between. This CDR3 is built from 13 residues. Germline CDR1 and CDR2: SQVTM and ANQGSEA. This CDR3 is CSVAGSGANVLTF. The CDR3 bases are TGCAGCGTTGCAGGGTCTGGGGCCAACGTCCTGACTTTC.

This clone was seen a single time. The chain couples TRBV6-5 to TRBJ2-7; 10 bases are shared with TRBD1. V was pared by 2 bases and J by 3 bases, with 4 bases of the junction left unmatched. The CDR3 extends over 15 amino acids. Germline CDR1 MNHEY, CDR2 SVGAGI. The CDR3 DNA reads TGTGCCAGCAGTTACCGGGACAGGGGTTTCTACGAGCAGTACTTC. As protein: CASSYRDRGFYEQYF.

The rearrangement links TRBV30 to TRBJ2-7, with 12 bases fitting TRBD1. J was trimmed by 4 bases and V by 8 bases; bases with no gene match: 3. Germline CDR1 GTSNPN, CDR2 SVGIG (reference sequence). The CDR3 loop spans 12 amino acids. The CDR3 bases are TGTGCCGGGACAGGGGGCGCGTACGAGCAGTACTTC. Translating it yields CAGTGGAYEQYF.

This clone has just one count. This chain links TRBV28 with TRBJ1-4, with 7 bases matching TRBD1. The CDR3 covers 14 residues. CDR1 is MDHEN and CDR2 is SYDVKM in the germline V gene. Losses at the gene ends were 4 bases for V and 7 bases for J; bases not matched to a gene: 6. The CDR3 reads CASSSDRAGEKLFF. The CDR3 DNA follows: TGTGCCAGCAGTTCTGACAGGGCTGGTGAAAAACTGTTTTTT.

This chain links TRBV5-1 with TRBJ2-7; TRBD1 matches at 7 bases. Germline V lookup: CDR1 SGHRS, CDR2 YFSETQ. The CDR3 is 13 residues long. Unmatched junction bases numbered 4, after V lost 5 bases and J lost 2 bases. The CDR3: CASRDGTAYEQYF. The DNA of the CDR3 is TGCGCCAGCAGGGACGGGACAGCCTACGAGCAGTACTTC.

This sequence joins TRBV6-5 and TRBJ2-7, with 11 bases aligning to TRBD1. The germline gives CDR1 MNHEY, CDR2 SVGAGI. CDR3 length: 14 amino acids. V was pared by 7 bases and J by 7 bases, with 9 bases of the junction left unmatched. The CDR3 here is CASTLGQGAGEQYF. The CDR3 DNA reads TGTGCCAGCACCCTAGGACAGGGGGCTGGTGAGCAGTACTTC.

V and J are TRBV4-1 and TRBJ1-4; TRBD1 agrees at 7 bases. In germline, CDR1 is MGHRA, CDR2 YSYEKL. With V trimmed by 4 bases and J by 0 bases, 5 bases remained unmatched. The CDR3 loop spans 16 amino acids. The CDR3: CASSPAQGATNEKLFF. DNA of the CDR3: TGCGCCAGCAGCCCAGCCCAGGGGGCAACTAATGAAAAACTGTTTTTT.

The chain links TRBV27 to TRBJ2-7; 8 bases are shared with TRBD2. The CDR3 is 15 amino acids. The V and J ends lost 6 bases and 1 base, in that order; junction bases with no gene match: 8. Germline V gives CDR1 MNHEY, CDR2 SMNVEV (reference sequence). DNA for the CDR3: TGTGCCAGCAGCCTGAAGACTAGCGAGTCCTACGAGCAGTACTTC. It yields the protein CASSLKTSESYEQYF.

A few counts support this clone. The chain joins TRBV18 to TRBJ1-3; D gene unclear. The length of the CDR3 is 16 residues. The germline gives CDR1 KGHSH, CDR2 LQKENI. V was shortened by 4 bases and J by 4 bases, with 17 bases between the two germline ends. For the CDR3, the DNA is TGTGCCAGCTCACTACTTCGGGTCGTCGTAGGAAACACCATATATTTT. Encoded protein: CASSLLRVVVGNTIYF.

The sample holds a few counts of this clone. The chain has TRBV5-1 and TRBJ2-6; TRBD1 aligns across 9 bases. Trimming at V came to 4 bases and at J to 3 bases, leaving 5 bases not matched to a gene. The CDR3 totals 16 residues. Germline loops: CDR1 SGHRS, CDR2 YFSETQ. The CDR3 protein is CASSPRTGVGANVLTF. CDR3 sequence (DNA): TGCGCCAGCAGCCCTCGGACAGGGGTTGGGGCCAACGTCCTGACTTTC.

The V gene is TRBV9, the J gene TRBJ2-1; 13 nucleotides match TRBD2. V trimming: 4 bases; J trimming: 2 bases; junction bases outside the gene matches: 3. Germline CDR1 SGDLS, CDR2 YYNGEE. This CDR3 region has 16 residues. The DNA for the CDR3 is TGTGCCAGCAGCCCGGGGACTAGCGGGACCTACAATGAGCAGTTCTTC. Its protein product is CASSPGTSGTYNEQFF.

The chain recombines TRBV4-1 with TRBJ2-3, with a weak D call TRBD2 (6 bases). Trimming took off 1 base at V and 2 bases at J, with 13 bases between the two ends. CDR1 and CDR2 from the germline V gene are MGHRA and YSYEKL. CDR3 length: 16 amino acids. DNA for the CDR3: TGCGCCAGCAGCCAAGGGATGGAGCGGGTCACAGATACGCAGTATTTT. Amino acid sequence: CASSQGMERVTDTQYF.

This chain uses TRBV7-2 with TRBJ1-3; D is unresolved. Trimming shortened V by 2 bases and J by 0 bases, and 8 bases separated the two germline ends. CDR1 and CDR2 (germline): SGHTA, FQGNSA. The CDR3 is made up of 15 amino acids. CDR3 sequence: CASSLLDSSGNTIYF. CDR3 DNA sequence: TGTGCCAGCAGCTTACTCGATAGCTCTGGAAACACCATATATTTT. The complete variable domain, with remaining parts taken from reference TRBV7-2 and TRBJ1-3, reads GAGVSQSPSNKVTEKGKDVELRCDPISGHTALYWYRQSLGQGLEFLIYFQGNSAPDKSGLPSDRFSAERTGGSVSTLTIQRTQQEDSAVYLCASSLLDSSGNTIYFGEGSWLTVV.

This clone appeared once. The J gene is TRBJ1-1, the V gene TRBV7-2; D may be TRBD1 (5 bases). Deletions cut 3 bases from V and 0 bases from J, with 11 bases between. The CDR3 loop spans 15 amino acids. Germline loops: CDR1 SGHTA, CDR2 FQGNSA. In DNA, the CDR3 is TGTGCCAGCAGCTTGCAGGGTGCGGTGAACACTGAAGCTTTCTTT. It yields the protein CASSLQGAVNTEAFF.

The rearrangement uses TRBV5-6 and TRBJ2-7, with D maybe TRBD1 (7 bases). The CDR3 spans 15 residues. Deletions cut 2 bases from V and 6 bases from J, with 18 bases between. Germline V CDR1 and CDR2: SGHDT, YYEEEE. DNA for the CDR3: TGTGCCAGCAGCTTCCGGAGGGACAGACCTCGCGAGCAGTACTTC. It yields the protein CASSFRRDRPREQYF.

The chain is built from TRBV11-2 and TRBJ2-1; 8 bases match TRBD1. The CDR3 runs 13 residues. Trimming cost V 4 bases and J 5 bases; bases outside gene matches: 1. CDR1 and CDR2 from the germline V gene are SGHAT and FQNNGV. The CDR3 DNA reads TGTGCCAGCAGCTGGACAGGGAACAATGAGCAGTTCTTC. Amino acid sequence: CASSWTGNNEQFF. Full variable domain (remainder filled in from reference TRBV11-2 and TRBJ2-1): EAGVAQSPRYKIIEKRQSVAFWCNPISGHATLYWYQQILGQGPKLLIQFQNNGVVDDSQLPKDRFSAERLKGVDSTLKIQPAKLEDSAVYLCASSWTGNNEQFFGPGTRLTVL.

The rearrangement links TRBV5-1 to TRBJ2-2; TRBD1 agrees at 9 bases. Per germline, CDR1 SGHRS and CDR2 YFSETQ. This CDR3 region has 15 residues. V shed 3 bases, J shed 4 bases, and the junction held 4 bases outside the gene matches. CDR3 residues: CASSWRDRVTGELFF. CDR3 coding DNA: TGCGCCAGCAGCTGGCGGGACAGGGTCACCGGGGAGCTGTTTTTT.

This chain links TRBV25-1 with TRBJ2-3; D is unresolved. Trimming stripped 3 bases from V and 1 base from J, with 5 bases between. The CDR3 covers 13 residues. Germline CDR1 MGHDK, CDR2 SYGVNS. CDR3 protein: CASSDGGTDTQYF. The CDR3 region has the DNA TGTGCCAGCAGTGACGGTGGCACAGATACGCAGTATTTT.

The rearrangement links TRBV19 to TRBJ1-1, with 9 bases that match TRBD1. Germline assignment: CDR1 LNHDA and CDR2 SQIVND (reference sequence). The trim removed 3 bases at V and 5 bases at J, leaving 4 bases unmatched. This CDR3 spans 14 amino acids. DNA for the CDR3: TGTGCCAGTAGTATCAGGGGACAGGGAACTGAAGCTTTCTTT. Its protein product is CASSIRGQGTEAFF.

The J gene is TRBJ1-1, the V gene TRBV6-5; D uncertain. CDR3 length: 13 amino acids. The germline CDR1 and CDR2 sequences are MNHEY and SVGAGI. V lost 6 bases to trimming and J lost 5 bases, with 13 bases between them. CDR3 amino acids: CASSRPGGTEAFF. CDR3 nucleotides: TGTGCCAGCAGCCGGCCGGGTGGAACTGAAGCTTTCTTT.

This chain links TRBV9 with TRBJ2-3; a possible D gene is TRBD1 (5 bases). Between the trimmed V and J ends, which lost 4 bases and 1 base, there was a span of 16 bases. The length of the CDR3 is 16 residues. Germline V gene sequence: CDR1 SGDLS, CDR2 YYNGEE. CDR3 DNA sequence: TGTGCCAGCAGCCCTCACACAGGCCTCCGCACAGATACGCAGTATTTT. It yields the protein CASSPHTGLRTDTQYF. The full variable domain, with the rest looked up from reference TRBV9 and TRBJ2-3, is DSGVTQTPKHLITATGQRVTLRCSPRSGDLSVYWYQQSLDQGLQFLIQYYNGEERAKGNILERFSAQQFPDLHSELNLSSLELGDSALYFCASSPHTGLRTDTQYFGPGTRLTVL.

This sequence joins TRBV19 and TRBJ2-1, with 9 bases aligning to TRBD2. This CDR3 is 16 amino acids long. J gave up 2 bases and V 1 base, and 3 bases lay outside the gene matches. Germline CDR1 is LNHDA and CDR2 is SQIVND (reference sequence). The CDR3 reads CASSIGLAGPYNEQFF. CDR3 nucleotide sequence: TGTGCCAGTAGTATAGGGCTAGCGGGGCCCTACAATGAGCAGTTCTTC.

V gene TRBV5-1 combines with J gene TRBJ2-1; 10 bases fit TRBD2. CDR3 length equals 16 residues. V trimming: 7 bases; J trimming: 4 bases; junction bases outside the gene matches: 11. Germline CDR1 SGHRS, CDR2 YFSETQ. CDR3 nucleotides: TGCGCCAGCGGCACCACTGGACTAGCGGATTACAATGAGCAGTTCTTC. Protein sequence: CASGTTGLADYNEQFF.

V gene TRBV4-1 combines with J gene TRBJ1-2; D is undetermined. Looked up from germline, CDR1 is MGHRA and CDR2 is YSYEKL. The CDR3 has 13 amino acids. The germline V and J ends were trimmed by 3 bases and 8 bases, with 13 bases remaining between them. CDR3: CASSQTPLGGYTF. CDR3 coding DNA: TGCGCCAGCAGCCAGACCCCGCTCGGGGGCTACACCTTC.

This clone was picked up a small number of times. The chain has TRBV2 and TRBJ2-5; tentatively, D is TRBD1 (5 bases). The CDR3 consists of 13 residues. CDR1 is SNHLY and CDR2 is FYNNEI in the germline V gene. Trimming took off 7 bases at V and 2 bases at J, with 11 bases between the two ends. The DNA of the CDR3 is TGTGCCAGCACTATACAGGTACAAGAGACCCAGTACTTC. As protein: CASTIQVQETQYF.